The 18 T cell receptor beta chains given below trace back to one sample, sequenced in a study of blood T cells in healthy people across ages. Using a J-beta primer mix together with a sample-barcoded 5' primer, a second PCR was run for roughly 6 to 11 cycles. TCRdb reanalysed the 5' RACE reads using MiXCR and keeps one entry per CDR3 protein. The table has roughly 900,000 distinct CDR3 sequences, about 48% seen once. Sequenced: blood. These receptors were collected from a man aged 30 to 39 in good health.

Here the CDR3 DNA reads TGTGCCAGCAGCCGCCTTCCGGGCCACCATGAGCAGTTCTTC. Protein product: CASSRLPGHHEQFF. The chain couples TRBV7-9 to TRBJ2-1, with D hard to call. Trimming removed 5 bases at V and 8 bases at J, with 16 bases between. Germline loops: CDR1 SEHNR, CDR2 FQNEAQ (reference sequence). The CDR3 sequence is 14 residues long.

J is TRBJ1-2 and V is TRBV6-5, with TRBD1 identical over 8 bases. The CDR3 sequence is 19 residues long. V shed 2 bases and J 1 base; nucleotides not matched to a gene: 15. CDR1 MNHEY and CDR2 SVGAGI come from the germline V gene. This CDR3 is CASSYLGQGGWGVNYGYTF. CDR3 nucleotides: TGTGCCAGCAGTTACCTCGGACAGGGAGGCTGGGGTGTTAACTATGGCTACACCTTC.

This clonotype occurred a few times. J is TRBJ2-5 and V is TRBV3-1; D is unclear. CDR3 size: 14 residues. CDR1 is LGHDT, CDR2 YNNKEL, per germline (reference sequence). V dropped 6 bases and J dropped 5 bases, with 16 bases sitting between them. The CDR3 sequence: CASSVQPTQETQYF. The DNA for the CDR3 is TGTGCCAGCAGTGTACAACCGACTCAGGAGACCCAGTACTTC.

Only one count was recorded for this clonotype. V usage is TRBV7-2 and J usage is TRBJ1-6; TRBD1 might be the D (5 bases). The germline gives CDR1 SGHTA, CDR2 FQGNSA. Trimming shortened V by 4 bases and J by 7 bases, and 23 bases separated the two germline ends. The CDR3 is made up of 18 amino acids. The CDR3 spells CASSSRSGTETRNSPLHF. CDR3 nucleotide sequence: TGTGCCAGCAGCTCCAGATCCGGGACGGAGACTAGAAATTCACCCCTCCACTTT.

This rearrangement joins TRBV20-1 to TRBJ2-4, with D tentatively TRBD1 (7 bases). The V and J ends lost 6 bases and 0 bases respectively, with 12 bases between them. The CDR3 is made up of 14 amino acids. CDR1 is DFQATT, CDR2 SNEGSKA, per germline (reference sequence). CDR3: CSAAGQLAKNIQYF. The CDR3 nucleotides read TGCAGTGCCGCGGGACAGCTAGCCAAAAACATTCAGTACTTC.

The gene calls are TRBV12-3 or TRBV12-4 and TRBJ1-1; 7 positions match TRBD1. The CDR3 runs to 14 residues. With 4 bases clipped from V and 4 bases from J, the junction kept 6 bases outside the gene matches. The CDR3 sequence is CASSSTGTGTEAFF. The CDR3 DNA is TGTGCCAGCAGTTCGACAGGGACGGGCACTGAAGCTTTCTTT.

This clonotype was observed once. The chain has TRBV5-1 and TRBJ2-1; 8 positions match TRBD1. This CDR3 region has 16 residues. Trimming removed 3 bases from V and 7 bases from J; junction bases left unmatched: 12. Germline CDR1 is SGHRS and CDR2 is YFSETQ. Here the CDR3 reads CASSSALTGGYNEQFF. For the CDR3, the DNA is TGCGCCAGCAGCTCGGCCTTAACAGGGGGGTATAATGAGCAGTTCTTC.

This chain connects TRBV28 to TRBJ2-7; D remains unclear. Germline assignment: CDR1 MDHEN and CDR2 SYDVKM. The CDR3 totals 14 residues. The V end was cut by 5 bases, the J end by 1 base, with 12 bases between. This CDR3 is CASSPLQISYEQYF. The CDR3 region has the DNA TGTGCCAGCAGTCCATTACAGATTTCCTACGAGCAGTACTTC.

This clonotype was seen repeatedly, ten times or more. This rearrangement joins TRBV5-5 to TRBJ2-3, with 12 bases identical to TRBD1. Germline CDR1 SGHKS, CDR2 YYEKEE (reference sequence). V shed 4 bases and J 11 bases; nucleotides not matched to a gene: 8. CDR3 length: 14 residues. The CDR3 loop reads CASSLGQGASLQYF. Here the CDR3 DNA reads TGTGCCAGCAGCCTGGGACAGGGGGCCTCCTTGCAGTATTTT.

This clonotype has only a few counts. This rearrangement joins TRBV10-3 to TRBJ2-7; TRBD1 might be the D (6 bases). Germline CDR1 and CDR2: ENHRY and SYGVKD. There are 13 residues in the CDR3. V was pared by 4 bases and J by 3 bases, with 10 bases between. The CDR3 region is CAISGPGDYEQYF. The DNA of the CDR3 is TGTGCCATCAGTGGGCCAGGGGACTACGAGCAGTACTTC.

V is TRBV24-1 and J is TRBJ2-1; 10 nucleotides agree with TRBD2. V lost 7 bases, J lost 8 bases, and 7 bases stayed unmatched. There are 14 residues in the CDR3. Per the germline V gene, CDR1 is KGHDR and CDR2 is SFDVKD. CDR3 sequence reads: CATSERGGADEQFF. DNA for the CDR3: TGTGCCACCAGCGAGCGGGGGGGCGCAGATGAGCAGTTCTTC.

The rearrangement uses TRBV20-1 and TRBJ1-2, with a possible D match to TRBD1 (6 bases). Germline loops: CDR1 DFQATT, CDR2 SNEGSKA (reference sequence). The CDR3 totals 12 residues. CDR3 nucleotides: TGCACCCCAACAGGGCGGTACTATGGCTACACCTTC. This gives the protein CTPTGRYYGYTF.

There are a few counts of this clonotype. The chain uses TRBV27 and TRBJ2-7; D could derive from TRBD1 or TRBD2 (6 bases each). The CDR3 sequence is 14 residues long. Germline lookup yields CDR1 MNHEY and CDR2 SMNVEV (reference sequence). V was pared by 4 bases and J by 7 bases, with 17 bases between. This CDR3 is CASSSLGGRLEQYF. The CDR3 DNA sequence: TGTGCCAGCAGTTCCCTCGGGGGCCGATTGGAGCAGTACTTC.

This clonotype has at least ten counts. The chain has TRBV29-1 and TRBJ2-7, with a possible D match to TRBD1 (5 bases). From germline, CDR1 is SQVTM and CDR2 ANQGSEA. The CDR3 has 13 amino acids. V lost 4 bases to trimming and J lost 2 bases, with 12 bases between them. The CDR3 DNA reads as TGCAGCGTTGCACAGGCGGCCCCCTACGAGCAGTACTTC. Protein: CSVAQAAPYEQYF.

The chain joins TRBV27 to TRBJ2-1, with a possible D match to TRBD1 (5 bases). V lost 5 bases, J lost 10 bases, and 15 bases lay in between. Germline V CDR1 and CDR2: MNHEY, SMNVEV (reference sequence). The CDR3 has 13 residues. CDR3 bases: TGTGCCAGCAGTCTGAGACAGTCCGTAGAGCAGTTCTTC. Residues: CASSLRQSVEQFF.

This clonotype was recorded at least ten times. The chain has TRBV27 and TRBJ2-3, with D perhaps TRBD2 (5 bases). This CDR3 has 14 amino acids. Trimming pared 3 bases from V and 1 base from J, leaving 8 bases between. Germline V lookup: CDR1 MNHEY, CDR2 SMNVEV (reference sequence). The CDR3 spells CASSFEGRTDTQYF. DNA for the CDR3: TGTGCCAGCAGTTTTGAGGGTCGCACAGATACGCAGTATTTT.

In this sample, this clonotype turned up a few times. The chain has TRBV4-1 and TRBJ2-4, with D unclear. Germline CDR1 reads MGHRA; CDR2 reads YSYEKL. The CDR3 covers 20 residues. The V gene lost 0 bases and the J gene lost 0 bases, with 21 bases spanning the gap. The CDR3 DNA follows: TGCGCCAGCAGCCAAGATTTTGTTGTCGGGTCTCCACTAGCCAAAAACATTCAGTACTTC. Its translation is CASSQDFVVGSPLAKNIQYF.

This clonotype has just a few counts. The chain employs TRBV5-1 and TRBJ2-5; TRBD1 matches at 7 bases. This CDR3 spans 14 amino acids. Germline assignment: CDR1 SGHRS and CDR2 YFSETQ. Unmatched junction bases numbered 10, after V lost 6 bases and J lost 5 bases. The CDR3 bases are TGCGCCAGCAACTACGGGACAGTCTCGGAGACCCAGTACTTC. This gives the protein CASNYGTVSETQYF.